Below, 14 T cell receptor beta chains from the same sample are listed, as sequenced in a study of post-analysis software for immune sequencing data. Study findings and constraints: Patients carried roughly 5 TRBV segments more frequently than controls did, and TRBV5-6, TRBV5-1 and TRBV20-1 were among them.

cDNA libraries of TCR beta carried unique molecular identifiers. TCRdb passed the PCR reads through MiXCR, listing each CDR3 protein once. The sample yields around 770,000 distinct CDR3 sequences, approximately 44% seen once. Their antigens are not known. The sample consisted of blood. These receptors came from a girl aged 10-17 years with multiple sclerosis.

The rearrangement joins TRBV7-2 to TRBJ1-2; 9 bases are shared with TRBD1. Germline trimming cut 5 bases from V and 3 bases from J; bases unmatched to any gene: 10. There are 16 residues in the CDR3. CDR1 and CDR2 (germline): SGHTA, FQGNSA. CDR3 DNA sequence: TGTGCCAGCAGCCTACACACAGGGGGCATTGACTATGGCTACACCTTC. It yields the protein CASSLHTGGIDYGYTF.

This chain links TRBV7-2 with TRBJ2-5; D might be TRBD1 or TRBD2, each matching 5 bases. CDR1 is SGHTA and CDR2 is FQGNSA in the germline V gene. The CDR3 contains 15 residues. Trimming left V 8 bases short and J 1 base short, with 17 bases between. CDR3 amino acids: CASARWDPLQETQYF. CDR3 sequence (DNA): TGTGCCAGCGCGAGGTGGGACCCCCTCCAAGAGACCCAGTACTTC.

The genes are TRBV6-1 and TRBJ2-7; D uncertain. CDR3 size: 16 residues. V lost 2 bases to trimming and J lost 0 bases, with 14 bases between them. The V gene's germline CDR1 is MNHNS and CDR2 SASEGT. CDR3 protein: CASSESLRRGSYEQYF. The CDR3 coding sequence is TGTGCCAGCAGTGAAAGTTTGCGAAGAGGCTCCTACGAGCAGTACTTC.

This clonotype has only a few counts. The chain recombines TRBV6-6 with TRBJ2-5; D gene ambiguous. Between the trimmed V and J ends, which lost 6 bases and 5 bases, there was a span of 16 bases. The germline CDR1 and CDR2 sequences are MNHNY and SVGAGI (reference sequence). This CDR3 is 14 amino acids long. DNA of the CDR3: TGTGCCAGCAGCCCCCGACGGTCAAGTGAGACCCAGTACTTC. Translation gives CASSPRRSSETQYF.

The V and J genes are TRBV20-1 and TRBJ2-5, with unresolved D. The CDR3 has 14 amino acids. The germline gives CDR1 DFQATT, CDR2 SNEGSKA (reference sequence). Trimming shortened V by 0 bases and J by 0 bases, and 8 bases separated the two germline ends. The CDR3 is CSARDNQYQETQYF. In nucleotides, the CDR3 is TGCAGTGCTAGAGATAACCAGTACCAAGAGACCCAGTACTTC.

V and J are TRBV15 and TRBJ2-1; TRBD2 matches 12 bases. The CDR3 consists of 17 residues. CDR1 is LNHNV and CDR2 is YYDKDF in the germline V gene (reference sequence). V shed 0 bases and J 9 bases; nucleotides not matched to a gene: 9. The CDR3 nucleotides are TGTGCCACCAGCAGAGATCCCCGACTAGCGGGAGTAGTTGAGCAGTTCTTC. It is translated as CATSRDPRLAGVVEQFF.

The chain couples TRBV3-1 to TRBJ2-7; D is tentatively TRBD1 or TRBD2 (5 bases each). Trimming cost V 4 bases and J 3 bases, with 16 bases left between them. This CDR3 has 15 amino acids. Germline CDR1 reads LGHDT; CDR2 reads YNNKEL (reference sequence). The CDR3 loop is CASSLRESGDYEQYF. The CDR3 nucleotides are TGTGCCAGCAGCCTCAGGGAGTCTGGTGACTACGAGCAGTACTTC.

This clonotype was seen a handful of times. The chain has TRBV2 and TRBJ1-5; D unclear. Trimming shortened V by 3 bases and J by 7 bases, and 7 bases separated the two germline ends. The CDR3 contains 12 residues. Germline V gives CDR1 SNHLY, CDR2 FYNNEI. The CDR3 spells CASSEAPQPQHF. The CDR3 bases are TGTGCCAGCAGTGAGGCCCCCCAGCCCCAGCATTTT.

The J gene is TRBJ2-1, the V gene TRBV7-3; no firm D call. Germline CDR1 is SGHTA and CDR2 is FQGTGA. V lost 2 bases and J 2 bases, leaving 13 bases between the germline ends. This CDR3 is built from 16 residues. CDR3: CASSLLVGLPYNEQFF. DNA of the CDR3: TGTGCCAGCAGCTTACTAGTGGGCCTACCCTACAATGAGCAGTTCTTC.

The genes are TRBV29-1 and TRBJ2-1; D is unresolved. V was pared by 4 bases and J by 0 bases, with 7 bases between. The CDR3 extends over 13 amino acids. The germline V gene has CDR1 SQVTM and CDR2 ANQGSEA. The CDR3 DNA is TGCAGCGTTGCTGAGCTCTCCTACAATGAGCAGTTCTTC. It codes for CSVAELSYNEQFF.

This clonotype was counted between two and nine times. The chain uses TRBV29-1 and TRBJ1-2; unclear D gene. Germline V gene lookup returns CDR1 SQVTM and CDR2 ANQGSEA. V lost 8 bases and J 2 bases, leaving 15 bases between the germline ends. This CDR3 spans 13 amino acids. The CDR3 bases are TGCAGCTACTGGAGTGACTCCAACTATGGCTACACCTTC. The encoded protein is CSYWSDSNYGYTF.

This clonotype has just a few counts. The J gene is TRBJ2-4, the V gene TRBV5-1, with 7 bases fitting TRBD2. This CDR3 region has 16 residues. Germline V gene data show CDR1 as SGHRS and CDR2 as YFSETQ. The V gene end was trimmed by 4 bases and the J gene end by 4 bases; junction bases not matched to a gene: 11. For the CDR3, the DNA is TGCGCCAGCAGCCCGACCGTGACTAGCACTAAAAACATTCAGTACTTC. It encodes CASSPTVTSTKNIQYF.

CDR3 sequence reads: CASTNPGLPNYGYTF. CDR3 in DNA: TGTGCCAGCACCAACCCGGGACTCCCTAACTATGGCTACACCTTC. The J gene is TRBJ1-2, the V gene TRBV11-2, with D possibly matching TRBD1 (5 bases). Trimming removed 7 bases from V and 0 bases from J, with 15 bases in between. Germline V gene sequence: CDR1 SGHAT, CDR2 FQNNGV. The CDR3 sequence is 15 residues long.

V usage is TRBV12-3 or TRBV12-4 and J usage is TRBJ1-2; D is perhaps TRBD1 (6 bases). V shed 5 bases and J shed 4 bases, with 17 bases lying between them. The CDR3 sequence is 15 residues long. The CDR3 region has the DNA TGTGCCAGCAGTCCCGTGGTGGGGGCCGGCTATGGCTACACCTTC. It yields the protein CASSPVVGAGYGYTF.